A selection of T cell receptor beta chains follows, all from one sample in a study of blood T cells in healthy people across ages. Each CDR3 protein is one row after TCRdb ran MiXCR on the 5' RACE reads. Here the sample spans hundreds of thousands of distinct CDR3 sequences, 49% being singletons. The sequenced sample was blood. Receptors were obtained from a woman aged 55-70 years in good health. The CDR3 runs from the conserved cysteine through the conserved F or W. A D gene is named only where the DNA matches it firmly. Size values are once, few and many counts, or a class for expanded clones, and some rows have none.

V	J	size	D	DNA	CDR3
TRBV20-1	TRBJ2-7	.	TRBD1	TGCAGTGCTCAACAGGGGACCAACACCTACGAGCAGTACTTC	CSAQQGTNTYEQYF
TRBV6-5	TRBJ2-7	.	.	TGTGCCAGCAGTGCGAGGGGGGGGCGCAGGACCTACGAGCAGTACTTC	CASSARGGRRTYEQYF
TRBV29-1	TRBJ1-1	.	.	TGCAGCGTTGAAGGACCGCTGGGCAACGCTGAAGCTTTCTTT	CSVEGPLGNAEAFF
TRBV6-5	TRBJ2-5	.	.	TGTGCCAGCAGTTACTCCGATGGAGGGGTAGAGACCCAGTACTTC	CASSYSDGGVETQYF
TRBV20-1	TRBJ2-7	.	TRBD1	TGCAGTGCTATGGTGTTTGGAGGGACAGGCTCCTACGAGCAGTACTTC	CSAMVFGGTGSYEQYF
TRBV28	TRBJ1-6	.	TRBD1	TGTGCCAGCAGTTTACTGACAGGGCAGAATAATTCACCCCTCCACTTT	CASSLLTGQNNSPLHF
TRBV6-6	TRBJ2-7	few	TRBD1	TGTGCCAGCAGTTACTCGAGTCAGGGGGCTTTCGAGCAGTACTTC	CASSYSSQGAFEQYF
TRBV28	TRBJ1-1	once	.	TGTGCCAGCAGTTTAGATATCGGAAGGGCTTTCTTT	CASSLDIGRAFF
TRBV12-3/TRBV12-4	TRBJ1-6	many	.	TGTGCCAGCAGTTCGGCGGATTCACCCCTCCACTTT	CASSSADSPLHF
TRBV20-1	TRBJ2-3	.	.	TGCAGTGCTAGTGGCCTCGTGCGGGAAGGAGATACGCAGTATTTT	CSASGLVREGDTQYF
TRBV4-3	TRBJ2-3	.	.	TGCGCCAGCAGCCAAGATGGTCAAACTAGCACAGATACGCAGTATTTT	CASSQDGQTSTDTQYF
TRBV4-3	TRBJ2-7	.	TRBD2	TGCGCCTGCAGCCAAGATTTCGCGGGAGGGGATTACGGGCAGTACTTC	CACSQDFAGGDYGQYF
TRBV5-1	TRBJ1-1	.	.	TGCGCCAGCAGCGGCAACTTGAACACTAAAGCTTTCTTT	CASSGNLNTKAFF
TRBV7-2	TRBJ1-1	few	TRBD1	TGTGCCAGCAGTTTGAACAGGGGGCCCACTGAAGCTTTCTTT	CASSLNRGPTEAFF